The rows below give T cell receptor beta chains drawn from one sample of a study of T cell responses to AZD1222 COVID-19 vaccine. Some clones are missing from TCRdb's copy, which holds only in-frame ones; the method was immunoSEQ multiplex PCR. This sample has some 95,000 clones; roughly 90% occur once, and the top ten carry roughly 12%. Sequenced material: peripheral blood, taken 28 days after the second AZD1222 dose. The receptors come from an adult who received the AZD1222 COVID-19 vaccine. Both conserved end residues are part of each CDR3. A D gene is named only where the DNA matches it firmly. Clone size is given for some rows only: seen once, a few or many times, or a class if the clone is expanded.

>.|15|TRBJ1-5|.|TRBV15
TGTGCCACCAGCAGAGACCCAGGGGGCAATCAGCCCCAGCATTTT
CATSRDPGGNQPQHF
>.|17|TRBJ1-1|TRBD1|TRBV6-2/TRBV6-3
TGTGCCAGCAGTTACTCGGATCCGGGACAGGCCGAGACTGAAGCTTTCTTT
CASSYSDPGQAETEAFF
>.|14|TRBJ2-6|.|TRBV30
TGTGCCTGGAGTGTAGCCCCTCTGGCCAACGTCCTGACTTTC
CAWSVAPLANVLTF
>.|13|TRBJ1-6|.|TRBV6-5
TGTGCCAACCAGGGAAATTCGAATTCACCCCTCCACTTT
CANQGNSNSPLHF
>.|15|TRBJ1-5|.|TRBV7-7
TGTGCTAGCAGCCGATACCCGGGGGTATCTCAGCCCCAGCATTTT
CASSRYPGVSQPQHF
>.|14|TRBJ2-5|.|TRBV7-9
TGTGCCAGCAGCTTTCTTCGGTACCAAGAGACCCAGTACTTC
CASSFLRYQETQYF
>.|14|TRBJ1-2|TRBD1|TRBV7-3
TGTGCCAGCAGCTTAGCAGGGGGCGAGAATGGCTACACCTTC
CASSLAGGENGYTF
>.|14|TRBJ2-1|TRBD1|TRBV19
TGTGCCAGTAGCTTCGGGACAGGGGTCAATGAGCAGTTCTTC
CASSFGTGVNEQFF
>.|14|TRBJ2-3|.|TRBV7-9
TGTGCCAGCAGCTTTCCGGTTAGCACAGATACGCAGTATTTT
CASSFPVSTDTQYF
>.|16|TRBJ2-4|.|TRBV27
TGTGCCAGCAGTCCCTCTTGGGCTAACGGGCCTCTCATTCAGTACTTC
CASSPSWANGPLIQYF
>.|14|TRBJ2-7|.|TRBV5-1
TGCGCCAGCAGTTTTCAGGGGAATTTGGGCGAGCAGTACTTC
CASSFQGNLGEQYF
>.|15|TRBJ2-1|TRBD2|TRBV3-1/TRBV3-2
TGTGCCAGCAGCCAAGGGACTAGCGGGCTCTATGAGCAGTTCTTC
CASSQGTSGLYEQFF
>.|15|TRBJ2-2|.|TRBV3-1/TRBV3-2
TGTGCCAGCAGCCTAGGGGGGGCCAGGACCGGGGAGCTGTTTTTT
CASSLGGARTGELFF
>.|12|TRBJ2-7|.|TRBV5-1
TGCGCCAGCAGCTTAGGACAGAACGAGCAGTACTTC
CASSLGQNEQYF
>.|15|TRBJ1-2|TRBD1|TRBV9
TGTGCCAGCAGCCCGACCGGGACAGGGGCTGATGGCTACACCTTC
CASSPTGTGADGYTF
>.|15|TRBJ1-2|TRBD1|TRBV2
TGTGCCAGCAGCGTCACCGGAGGGACAGGTGAGGGCTACACCTTC
CASSVTGGTGEGYTF
>.|14|TRBJ1-4|TRBD1|TRBV25-1
TGTGCCAGCAGTGGCCAGGGGGGGAATGAAAAACTGTTTTTT
CASSGQGGNEKLFF
>.|14|TRBJ1-4|.|TRBV7-9
TGTGCCAGCAGCTTGGTGACAGCGGATGAAAAACTGTTTTTT
CASSLVTADEKLFF
>.|13|TRBJ2-7|.|TRBV7-2
TGTGCCAGCAGCTTAAGGGAAGGGAGGGAGCAGTACTTC
CASSLREGREQYF
>.|18|TRBJ2-7|TRBD2|TRBV9
TGTGCCAGCAGCTTTGGTCTAAGCGGGGGAGCGGGATCCTACGAGCAGTACTTC
CASSFGLSGGAGSYEQYF
>.|16|TRBJ2-1|.|TRBV9
TGTGCCAGCAGCGTCGGCTTGGCGGCGGCCTACAATGAGCAGTTCTTC
CASSVGLAAAYNEQFF
>.|16|TRBJ1-1|.|TRBV4-1
TGCGCCAGCAGCCAAGATGGAAGGCAGGGAGATACTGAAGCTTTCTTT
CASSQDGRQGDTEAFF
>.|15|TRBJ2-3|.|TRBV11-2
TGTGCCAGCAGCTTAGCCCCCTCGGCCGGAGATACGCAGTATTTT
CASSLAPSAGDTQYF
>.|14|TRBJ2-1|TRBD2|TRBV7-3
TGTGCCAGCAGCCCTCTAGCGGGAAGGGATGAGCAGTTCTTC
CASSPLAGRDEQFF
>.|15|TRBJ2-7|.|TRBV11-3
TGTGCCAGCAGCCCCCGTAGCCGAGGATCCTACGAGCAGTACTTC
CASSPRSRGSYEQYF
>once|16|TRBJ1-1|TRBD1|TRBV5-1
TGCGCCAGCAGCTTGCACCCCCAGGACAGGGGCACTGAAGCTTTCTTT
CASSLHPQDRGTEAFF
>.|14|TRBJ2-7|.|TRBV5-6
TGTGCCAGCAGCTTGTCGGGGGCTTCCGTAGAGCAGTACTTC
CASSLSGASVEQYF
>.|16|TRBJ2-3|.|TRBV7-2
TGTGCCAGCAGCTGGAACGAGGCTACTAGCACAGATACGCAGTATTTT
CASSWNEATSTDTQYF
>few|13|TRBJ1-2|.|TRBV6-2/TRBV6-3
TGTGCCAGCAGTTACCCAGTACTCTATGGCTACACCTTC
CASSYPVLYGYTF
>.|15|TRBJ1-5|TRBD1|TRBV19
TGTGCCAGTAGACGACAGGGGGCAGGCAATCAGCCCCAGCATTTT
CASRRQGAGNQPQHF
>.|14|TRBJ1-2|.|TRBV7-9
TGTGCCAGCAGCCCGGGTGCACAGGGTAGTGGCTACACCTTC
CASSPGAQGSGYTF
>.|13|TRBJ2-7|.|TRBV24-1
TGTGCCACCAGTGCCCGGTCTAGCTACGAGCAGTACTTC
CATSARSSYEQYF
>once|17|TRBJ2-1|TRBD2|TRBV4-1
TGCGCCAGCAGCCAAGATGCAGCGGGGGCCTCCTACAATGAGCAGTTCTTC
CASSQDAAGASYNEQFF
>.|16|TRBJ2-6|.|TRBV5-1
TGCGCCAGCAGCTTGGTTGCAGGGTCTGGGGCCAACGTCCTGACTTTC
CASSLVAGSGANVLTF
>.|12|TRBJ2-3|.|TRBV19
TGTGCCAGTAGTAATATTCCAGATACGCAGTATTTT
CASSNIPDTQYF
>.|16|TRBJ2-6|.|TRBV11-2
TGTGCCAGCAGTCTCTTCCAGGGCTCTGGGGCCAACGTCCTGACTTTC
CASSLFQGSGANVLTF
>once|14|TRBJ1-4|.|TRBV5-4
TGTGCCAGCAGCTATGACAGACGTAATGAAAAACTGTTTTTT
CASSYDRRNEKLFF
>.|12|TRBJ2-7|TRBD2|TRBV10-3
TGTGCCATCAGTGTCAGCGGGAACGAGCAGTACTTC
CAISVSGNEQYF
>.|14|TRBJ2-1|.|TRBV27
TGTGCCAGCAGCCCTTCGGCCCCCTACAATGAGCAGTTCTTC
CASSPSAPYNEQFF
>.|14|TRBJ1-1|TRBD1|TRBV29-1
TGCAGCGTGCTTAACAGGGGGCGTAACACTGAAGCTTTCTTT
CSVLNRGRNTEAFF
>.|14|TRBJ2-3|TRBD1|TRBV29-1
TGCAGCGTTAGTGGTGGGCAGGGGGCAGATACGCAGTATTTT
CSVSGGQGADTQYF
>.|15|TRBJ2-2|.|TRBV28
TGTGCCAGCAGTTTATTGGATCAGGGGTCCGGGGAGCTGTTTTTT
CASSLLDQGSGELFF
>.|14|TRBJ1-2|.|TRBV29-1
TGCAGCGTTTCGTTACAGGGTTCAGCGGGTGGCTACACCTTC
CSVSLQGSAGGYTF
>.|15|TRBJ1-2|TRBD1|TRBV7-6
TGTGCCAGCAGCCCTGGCGGGACAGCCTCCTATGGCTACACCTTC
CASSPGGTASYGYTF
>.|15|TRBJ1-5|.|TRBV4-3
TGCGCCAGCAGCCAAGATTCAGGGTGGGGACAGCCCCAGCATTTT
CASSQDSGWGQPQHF
>.|16|TRBJ2-2|.|TRBV6-6
TGTGCCAGCAGTTACTCGGGCGGGGCGCACACCGGGGAGCTGTTTTTT
CASSYSGGAHTGELFF
>.|14|TRBJ2-2|.|TRBV6-6
TGTGCCAGCAGTCCCCGACAGGACTCCGGGGAGCTGTTTTTT
CASSPRQDSGELFF
>.|15|TRBJ2-2|.|TRBV19
TGTGCCAGTAGTATTTTGGTCTTAGGGACCGGGGAGCTGTTTTTT
CASSILVLGTGELFF
>.|15|TRBJ1-2|.|TRBV4-1
TGCGCCAGCAGCCAAGGGCCGACAGGCGACTATGGCTACACCTTC
CASSQGPTGDYGYTF
>.|13|TRBJ2-3|.|TRBV3-1/TRBV3-2
TGTGCCAGCAGCCAACAGGGTCCGAATACGCAGTATTTT
CASSQQGPNTQYF
>.|15|TRBJ2-3|.|TRBV7-2
TGTGCCAGCAGCTTAGCCTCGGCTAGCACAGATACGCAGTATTTT
CASSLASASTDTQYF
>.|16|TRBJ2-1|TRBD2|TRBV9
TGTGCCAGCAGCGTAGGTGGCGGGGGGGCCCACAATGAGCAGTTCTTC
CASSVGGGGAHNEQFF
>.|14|TRBJ2-7|.|TRBV4-1
TGCGCCAGCAGCTCCTCAAGGGGCTCAGGGGAGCAGTACTTC
CASSSSRGSGEQYF
>.|15|TRBJ1-2|TRBD1|TRBV5-4
TGTGCCAGCAGCTCCACCCCGGGACAGACCCCGGGCTACACCTTC
CASSSTPGQTPGYTF
>.|15|TRBJ2-1|TRBD2|TRBV24-1
TGTGCCACCAGTGATAATCTGTGGGAGGGCCGCGAGCAGTTCTTC
CATSDNLWEGREQFF
>.|13|TRBJ2-3|TRBD1|TRBV6-5
TGTGCCAGCAACAGGGGGCATCGAGATACGCAGTATTTT
CASNRGHRDTQYF
>.|16|TRBJ1-5|.|TRBV6-4
TGTGCCAGCAGTGACGGCGGCTCGGGGAGCAATCAGCCCCAGCATTTT
CASSDGGSGSNQPQHF
>few|11|TRBJ1-2|.|TRBV20-1
TGCAGTGCTTTTCCCGGCCATGGCTACACCTTC
CSAFPGHGYTF
>.|12|TRBJ1-2|.|TRBV29-1
TGCAGCGCCCAGGGAATCGGCTATGGCTACACCTTC
CSAQGIGYGYTF